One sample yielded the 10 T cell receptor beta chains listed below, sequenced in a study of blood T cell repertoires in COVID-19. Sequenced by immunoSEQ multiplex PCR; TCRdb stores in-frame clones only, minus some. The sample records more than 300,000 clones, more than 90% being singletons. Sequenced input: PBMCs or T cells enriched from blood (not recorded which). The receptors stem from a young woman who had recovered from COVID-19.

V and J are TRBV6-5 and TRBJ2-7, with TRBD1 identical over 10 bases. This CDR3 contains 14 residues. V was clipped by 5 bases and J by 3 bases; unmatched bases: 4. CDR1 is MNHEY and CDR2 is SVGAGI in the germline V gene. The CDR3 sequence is CASSTRTGGYEQYF. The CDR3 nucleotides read TGTGCCAGCAGTACCCGGACAGGGGGCTACGAGCAGTACTTC.

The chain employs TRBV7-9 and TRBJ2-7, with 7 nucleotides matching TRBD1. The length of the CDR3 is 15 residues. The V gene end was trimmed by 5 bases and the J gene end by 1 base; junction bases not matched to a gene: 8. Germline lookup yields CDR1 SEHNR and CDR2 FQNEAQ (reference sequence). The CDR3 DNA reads TGTGCCAGCAGCGCTACCGGGACAGTTTCCTACGAGCAGTACTTC. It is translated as CASSATGTVSYEQYF.

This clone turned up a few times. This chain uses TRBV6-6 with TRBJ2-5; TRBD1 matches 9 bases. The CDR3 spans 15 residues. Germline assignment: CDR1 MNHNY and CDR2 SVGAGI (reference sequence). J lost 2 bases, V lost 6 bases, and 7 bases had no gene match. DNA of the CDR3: TGTGCCAGCAGCCTTACGGGACAGGGTCAAGAGACCCAGTACTTC. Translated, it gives CASSLTGQGQETQYF.

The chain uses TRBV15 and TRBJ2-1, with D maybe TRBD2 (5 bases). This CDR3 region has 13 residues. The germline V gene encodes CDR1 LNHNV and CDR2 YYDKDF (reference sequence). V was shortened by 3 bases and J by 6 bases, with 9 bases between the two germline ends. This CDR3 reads CATSRKSGNEQFF. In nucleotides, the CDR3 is TGTGCCACCAGCAGGAAGAGCGGCAATGAGCAGTTCTTC.

This CDR3 reads CASSQPGGTSLTDTQYF. For the CDR3, the DNA is TGCGCCAGCAGCCAACCTGGCGGGACTAGCCTCACAGATACGCAGTATTTT. The rearrangement links TRBV4-1 to TRBJ2-3, with TRBD2 identical over 9 bases. With 2 bases clipped from V and 2 bases from J, the junction kept 8 bases outside the gene matches. CDR1 and CDR2 (germline): MGHRA, YSYEKL. The CDR3 spans 17 residues.

The CDR3 is CASSSSSGIREQYF. CDR3 nucleotide sequence: TGTGCCAGCAGCTCTTCTAGCGGGATAAGGGAGCAGTACTTC. V is TRBV7-8 and J is TRBJ2-7, with 9 bases identical to TRBD2. With V trimmed by 4 bases and J by 7 bases, 8 bases remained unmatched. CDR1 and CDR2 (germline): SGHVS, FQNEAQ. This CDR3 contains 14 residues.

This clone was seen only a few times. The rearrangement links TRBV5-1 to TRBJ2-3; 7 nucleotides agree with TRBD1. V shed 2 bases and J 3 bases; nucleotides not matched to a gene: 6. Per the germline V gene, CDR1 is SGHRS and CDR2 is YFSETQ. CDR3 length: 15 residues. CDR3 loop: CASSLGTVSTDTQYF. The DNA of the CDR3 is TGCGCCAGCAGCTTAGGGACAGTTAGTACAGATACGCAGTATTTT.

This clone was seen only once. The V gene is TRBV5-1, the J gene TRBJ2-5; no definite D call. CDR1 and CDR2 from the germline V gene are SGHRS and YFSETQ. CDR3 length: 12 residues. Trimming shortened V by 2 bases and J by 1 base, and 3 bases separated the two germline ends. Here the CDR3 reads CASSFSQETQYF. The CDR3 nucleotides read TGCGCCAGCAGCTTCTCCCAAGAGACCCAGTACTTC.

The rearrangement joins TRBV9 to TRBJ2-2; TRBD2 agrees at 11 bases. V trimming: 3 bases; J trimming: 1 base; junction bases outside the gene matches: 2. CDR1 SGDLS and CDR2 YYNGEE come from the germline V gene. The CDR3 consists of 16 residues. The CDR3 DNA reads TGTGCCAGCAGCGGTACTAGCGGGGGGAACACCGGGGAGCTGTTTTTT. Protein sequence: CASSGTSGGNTGELFF.

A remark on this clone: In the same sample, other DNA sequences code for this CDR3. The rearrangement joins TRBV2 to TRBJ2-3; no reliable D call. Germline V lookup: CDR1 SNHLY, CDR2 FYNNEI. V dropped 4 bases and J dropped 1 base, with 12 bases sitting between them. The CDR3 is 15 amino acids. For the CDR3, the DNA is TGTGCCAGCAGTGTTTTGCGGTTGGGCACAGATACGCAGTATTTT. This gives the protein CASSVLRLGTDTQYF.